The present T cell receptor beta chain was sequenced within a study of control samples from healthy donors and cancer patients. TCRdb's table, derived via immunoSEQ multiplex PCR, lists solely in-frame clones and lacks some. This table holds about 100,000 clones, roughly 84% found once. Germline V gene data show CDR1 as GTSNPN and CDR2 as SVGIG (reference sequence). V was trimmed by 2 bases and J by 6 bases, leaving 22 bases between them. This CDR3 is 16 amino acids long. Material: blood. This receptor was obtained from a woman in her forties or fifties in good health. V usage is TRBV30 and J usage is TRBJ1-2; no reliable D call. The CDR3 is CAWSFFPPGIVNGYTF. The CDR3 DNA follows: TGTGCCTGGAGTTTTTTCCCCCCCGGGATTGTAAATGGCTACACCTTC.